This T cell receptor beta chain was identified in a study of CD8+ T cells in alopecia areata. Between the trimmed V and J ends, which lost 6 bases and 0 bases, there was a span of 12 bases. Germline values: CDR1 SNHLY, CDR2 FYNNEI. This CDR3 is built from 14 residues. On this clone itself: Antigen: not known.

Whole-study findings and limits: Higher clonality was seen in lesional scalp than in normal scalp, especially in alopecia totalis/universalis.

Reverse transcribed after extraction, RNA yielded cDNA as the sequencing template. Sequenced by immunoSEQ multiplex PCR; TCRdb stores in-frame clones only, minus some. The sample yields 150,000 to 200,000 clones, 55% seen once. The sample comprised CD4+ T cells sorted from blood. This receptor was identified in a human donor in good health. The chain uses TRBV2 and TRBJ2-7; D may be TRBD1 or TRBD2 (6 bases each). The CDR3 DNA sequence: TGTGCCAGCAGAGAGGAGGGGGTCTCCTACGAGCAGTACTTC. Translating gives CASREEGVSYEQYF.